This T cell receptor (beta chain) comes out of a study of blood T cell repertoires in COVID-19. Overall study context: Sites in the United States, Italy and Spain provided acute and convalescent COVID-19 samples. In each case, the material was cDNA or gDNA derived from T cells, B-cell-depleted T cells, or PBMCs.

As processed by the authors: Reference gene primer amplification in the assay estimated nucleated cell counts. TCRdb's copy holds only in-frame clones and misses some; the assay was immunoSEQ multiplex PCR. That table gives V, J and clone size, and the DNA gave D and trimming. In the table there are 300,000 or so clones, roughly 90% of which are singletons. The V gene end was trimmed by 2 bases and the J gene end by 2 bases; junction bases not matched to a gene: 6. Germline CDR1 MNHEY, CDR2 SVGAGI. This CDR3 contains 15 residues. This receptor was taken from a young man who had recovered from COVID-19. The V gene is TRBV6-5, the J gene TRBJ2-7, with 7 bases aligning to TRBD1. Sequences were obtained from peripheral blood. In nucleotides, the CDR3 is TGTGCCAGCAGTTACGGTAGACAGGGCCCCTACGAGCAGTACTTC. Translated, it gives CASSYGRQGPYEQYF.